Listed here are 19 T cell receptor delta chains from one sample, sequenced in a study of Vδ1+ human thymocytes. RNA was extracted from the cells and then reverse transcribed. Pooled V-gene forward primers with one constant-region reverse primer generated the CDR3 amplicons by multiplex PCR. TCRdb re-called clones from the multiplex PCR reads via CATT. The data show 70,000 or so delta-chain clones, 30% to 40% seen once. No antigen has been identified for these receptors. Broader study findings: Highly polyclonal TRG and TRD repertoires with Gaussian CDR3 length distributions appeared in thymus.

Sequenced: Vdelta1+ gamma-delta thymocytes from the thymus. Subset defined: FACS-sorted CD3+ TCRalphabeta- TCRVdelta1+ TCRVdelta2- thymocytes. These receptors were taken from a boy younger than two who had congenital heart surgery.

The chain carries TRDV1 and TRDJ1, with TRDD3 matching 8 bases. After removal of 4 bases from V and 0 bases from J, the junction contained 28 bases not matched to a gene. The CDR3 runs to 23 residues. Germline V CDR1 and CDR2: TSWWSYY, QGS. The CDR3 DNA sequence: TGTGCTCTTGGGGCACCTCGCCTTCCCCTTTACTGGGGGTCAACCTTGTACACCGATAAACTCATCTTT. Protein sequence: CALGAPRLPLYWGSTLYTDKLIF.

The chain is built from TRDV1 and TRDJ2; 9 nucleotides align to TRDD3. Germline CDR1 is TSWWSYY and CDR2 is QGS. The CDR3 is made up of 20 amino acids. Germline trimming cut 5 bases from V and 0 bases from J; bases unmatched to any gene: 16. In DNA, the CDR3 is TGTGCTCTTGGGCAAAGGCGGCGAGGGGGGATACAGACTTTGACAGCACAACTCTTCTTT. Protein product: CALGQRRRGGIQTLTAQLFF.

Comment on this clone: Sequence at one end of the junction differs from germline and may be a read error. The same CDR3 also results from other DNA sequences found in this sample. V and J are TRDV1 and TRDJ1; the D gene is possibly TRDD3 (5 bases). The CDR3 has 14 residues. Germline V CDR1 and CDR2: TSWWSYY, QGS. For the CDR3, the DNA is TGTGCTCTAGGGGAATTCCCTCTCCATTTGGTACTCATCTTT. Translation gives CALGEFPLHLVLIF.

A few counts support this clone. The genes are TRDV1 and TRDJ2; 8 bases line up with TRDD3. Looked up from germline, CDR1 is TSWWSYY and CDR2 is QGS. The V and J ends lost 0 bases and 8 bases, in that order; junction bases with no gene match: 20. This CDR3 is 20 amino acids long. CDR3 sequence (DNA): TGTGCTCTTGGGGAACTTTGGGGGACCCAAACCGGGGATACTGCCGCACAACTCTTCTTT. As protein: CALGELWGTQTGDTAAQLFF.

In this sample, this clone turned up a few times. V and J are TRDV1 and TRDJ1, with 8 positions matching TRDD3. Trimming at V came to 4 bases and at J to 1 base, leaving 38 bases not matched to a gene. CDR1 is TSWWSYY, CDR2 QGS, per germline. The CDR3 has 26 residues. The CDR3 nucleotides read TGTGCTCTTGGGGGCCCATTCCCTCCAGCTAAAACTGGGGGGTACGGGTCCCTTCAAGGCACCGATAAACTCATCTTT. Amino acid sequence: CALGGPFPPAKTGGYGSLQGTDKLIF.

The V call is TRDV1, the J call TRDJ1; 8 bases map to TRDD2. The CDR3 length is 19 residues. Per germline, CDR1 TSWWSYY and CDR2 QGS. J lost 2 bases, V lost 2 bases, and 16 bases had no gene match. The CDR3 spells CALGEKPLFLPGKTDKLIF. The CDR3 DNA follows: TGTGCTCTTGGGGAAAAGCCCCTCTTCCTACCGGGGAAAACCGATAAACTCATCTTT.

This clone was seen more than once but under ten times. The V call is TRDV1, the J call TRDJ1, with TRDD2 matching over 9 bases. V gave up 3 bases and J gave up 6 bases; unmatched junction bases: 20. The germline V gene has CDR1 TSWWSYY and CDR2 QGS. The CDR3 runs 19 residues. The CDR3 DNA is TGTGCTCTTGGGGACCCACGCCTTCCTACACGCCGAGGGGCCAATAAACTCATCTTT. Its translation: CALGDPRLPTRRGANKLIF.

The chain employs TRDV1 and TRDJ1; D not certain. V was pared by 3 bases and J by 0 bases, with 11 bases between. CDR1 is TSWWSYY, CDR2 QGS, per germline. This CDR3 region has 15 residues. CDR3 region: CALGEGPLYTDKLIF. The CDR3 DNA reads as TGTGCTCTTGGGGAGGGACCCCTCTACACCGATAAACTCATCTTT.

The chain recombines TRDV1 with TRDJ1, with 9 bases lining up with TRDD3. This CDR3 contains 21 residues. Germline values: CDR1 TSWWSYY, CDR2 QGS. V lost 3 bases to trimming and J lost 3 bases; unmatched junction nucleotides: 23. Here the CDR3 reads CALGDSKDNWGTSSGSDKLIF. The CDR3 nucleotides read TGTGCTCTTGGGGACTCAAAAGATAACTGGGGGACCTCAAGCGGATCCGATAAACTCATCTTT.

This chain connects TRDV1 to TRDJ1; tentatively, D is TRDD2 (5 bases). CDR3 length: 20 amino acids. Germline V lookup: CDR1 TSWWSYY, CDR2 QGS. With 4 bases removed from V and 0 bases from J, the gap between germline ends came to 27 bases. For the CDR3, the DNA is TGTGCTCTTGGGGTTCGGCCTTCGCGCCCCTTGCCCCACTACACCGATAAACTCATCTTT. It is translated as CALGVRPSRPLPHYTDKLIF.

The chain couples TRDV1 to TRDJ1; TRDD3 agrees at 9 bases. CDR1 and CDR2 from the germline V gene are TSWWSYY and QGS. This CDR3 has 17 amino acids. V lost 1 base and J lost 2; bases outside the gene matches: 8. CDR3 sequence: CALGERGWLGDTDKLIF. CDR3 coding DNA: TGTGCTCTTGGGGAACGCGGGTGGCTGGGGGATACCGATAAACTCATCTTT.

The chain joins TRDV1 to TRDJ1, with 9 bases matching TRDD2. The CDR3 consists of 21 residues. After removal of 3 bases from V and 7 bases from J, the junction contained 27 bases not matched to a gene. CDR1 and CDR2 from the germline V gene are TSWWSYY and QGS. CDR3 bases: TGTGCTCTTGGGGAGTTGACCCCTCCTTCCTACTTGGTGGGAACTGTCGGTAAACTCATCTTT. This encodes CALGELTPPSYLVGTVGKLIF.

The sample holds one count of this clone. V and J are TRDV1 and TRDJ1; 9 bases agree with TRDD3. In germline, CDR1 is TSWWSYY, CDR2 QGS. After removal of 0 bases from V and 7 bases from J, the junction contained 24 bases not matched to a gene. The CDR3 consists of 21 residues. DNA for the CDR3: TGTGCTCTTGGGGAACTGCCGGGATGGGGGGATACCGGGCTAAGACAGACTAAACTCATCTTT. This encodes CALGELPGWGDTGLRQTKLIF.

The chain recombines TRDV1 with TRDJ1; 9 bases line up with TRDD3. The CDR3 loop spans 17 amino acids. Losses at the gene ends were 5 bases for V and 0 bases for J; bases not matched to a gene: 10. In germline, CDR1 is TSWWSYY, CDR2 QGS. In nucleotides, the CDR3 is TGTGCTCTTGGGTCACACGGGGGGATACATCACACCGATAAACTCATCTTT. Amino acid sequence: CALGSHGGIHHTDKLIF.

The chain carries TRDV1 and TRDJ1, with D perhaps given as TRDD2 or TRDD3 (6 bases each). Deletions cut 8 bases from V and 0 bases from J, with 37 bases between. Germline lookup yields CDR1 TSWWSYY and CDR2 QGS. The length of the CDR3 is 22 residues. CDR3 residues: CALTLFTRLPGRGKSYTDKLIF. CDR3 nucleotide sequence: TGTGCTCTTACTCTTTTCACCCGCCTTCCCGGGAGGGGGAAATCGTACACCGATAAACTCATCTTT.

This clone was counted a few times. This chain links TRDV1 with TRDJ1; 7 bases line up with TRDD3. CDR1 is TSWWSYY and CDR2 is QGS in the germline V gene. The CDR3 has 21 residues. V shed 2 bases and J 0 bases; nucleotides not matched to a gene: 21. Here the CDR3 DNA reads TGTGCTCTTGGGGAATCCCGCCCCAGGCACACTTGGGGGAGGTACACCGATAAACTCATCTTT. Amino acid sequence: CALGESRPRHTWGRYTDKLIF.

As concerns this clone: This may be a read error, as it is one base from a much larger clone. The chain recombines TRDV2 with TRDJ1; 7 nucleotides agree with TRDD3. Germline trimming cut 0 bases from V and 3 bases from J; bases unmatched to any gene: 6. Germline V CDR1 and CDR2: GEAIGNYY, EKD. The CDR3 contains 15 residues. The CDR3, as DNA: TGTGCCTGTGACACCGTAGGGGGATCTGCCGATAAACTCATCTTT. Protein product: CACDTVGGSADKLIF.

The chain carries TRDV1 and TRDJ1; D gene unclear. V was trimmed by 3 bases and J by 0 bases, leaving 20 bases between them. CDR3 length equals 18 residues. Per germline, CDR1 TSWWSYY and CDR2 QGS. CDR3 loop: CALGDTRLFSPYTDKLIF. The CDR3 DNA reads TGTGCTCTTGGGGATACAAGGCTTTTCTCCCCGTACACCGATAAACTCATCTTT.

The chain has TRDV1 and TRDJ1, with a possible D match to TRDD3 (8 bases). Germline V lookup: CDR1 TSWWSYY, CDR2 QGS. The ends were cut back, 0 bases at V and 0 bases at J, with 38 bases in the middle. This CDR3 has 25 residues. The DNA for the CDR3 is TGTGCTCTTGGGGAACTTTTGGGTTCCTACGGTGGGGGATGTGAAGATAACGCGCACACCGATAAACTCATCTTT. It codes for CALGELLGSYGGGCEDNAHTDKLIF.